The rows below give T cell receptor beta chains drawn from one sample of a study of control samples from healthy donors and cancer patients. TCRdb keeps only in-frame clones here, not all; method: immunoSEQ multiplex PCR. The sample contains about 54,000 clones, around 95% of which appear only once. The sample taken for sequencing was blood. These receptors were obtained from a woman in her twenties or thirties in good health. Each CDR3 is given with its conserved first and last residue. A D gene is named only where the DNA matches it firmly. Not every row has a clone size; where given, it reads once, few, many or a size class.

j_call | clone_size | d_call | v_call | cdr3_aa | cdr3_nt
TRBJ2-5 | - | - | TRBV5-1 | CASSDTASVLETQYF | TGCGCCAGCAGTGACACGGCTAGCGTGCTGGAGACCCAGTACTTC
TRBJ1-2 | - | - | TRBV3-1/TRBV3-2 | CASSQVAAYGYTF | TGTGCCAGCAGCCAAGTTGCAGCTTATGGCTACACCTTC
TRBJ1-6 | once | TRBD1 | TRBV5-3 | CARLTNRGTRGSYNSPLHF | TGTGCCAGACTTACCAACAGGGGCACTCGGGGCTCCTATAATTCACCCCTCCACTTT
TRBJ2-2 | - | - | TRBV12-3/TRBV12-4 | CASSSANTGELFF | TGTGCCAGCAGTTCGGCGAACACCGGGGAGCTGTTTTTT
TRBJ2-7 | once | TRBD1 | TRBV5-5 | CASSVSGTGYYEQYF | TGTGCCAGCAGCGTGAGCGGGACAGGGTACTACGAGCAGTACTTC
TRBJ1-4 | - | - | TRBV19 | CASSRFRGNEKLFF | TGTGCCAGTAGTAGATTTCGGGGGAATGAAAAACTGTTTTTT
TRBJ2-7 | - | - | TRBV2 | CASSEAGLDYEQYF | TGTGCCAGCAGTGAAGCGGGACTCGACTACGAGCAGTACTTC
TRBJ2-1 | - | - | TRBV28 | CASSLTSPSYNEQFF | TGTGCCAGCAGCCTAACTAGCCCCTCCTACAATGAGCAGTTCTTC
TRBJ2-6 | - | - | TRBV7-9 | CASSLSSGLSYSGANVLTF | TGTGCCAGCAGCTTAAGTTCGGGGCTAAGTTACTCTGGGGCCAACGTCCTGACTTTC
TRBJ2-7 | - | - | TRBV2 | CASSEERSSYEQYF | TGTGCCAGCAGTGAGGAGAGGAGCTCCTACGAGCAGTACTTC
TRBJ1-3 | once | - | TRBV4-1 | CASSQGALVYSGNTIYF | TGCGCCAGCAGCCAAGGGGCTTTAGTTTACTCTGGAAACACCATATATTTT
TRBJ2-1 | - | TRBD2 | TRBV7-8 | CASSLDLAGSYNEQFF | TGTGCCAGCAGCTTAGACCTAGCGGGAAGCTACAATGAGCAGTTCTTC
TRBJ2-1 | - | TRBD2 | TRBV28 | CASSRVGAAGVRYNEQFF | TGTGCCAGCAGCCGTGTAGGGGCGGCGGGAGTGCGCTACAATGAGCAGTTCTTC
TRBJ1-1 | - | - | TRBV10-1 | CASSEGGTEAFF | TGCGCCAGCAGTGAAGGGGGAACTGAGGCTTTCTTT
TRBJ1-5 | - | - | TRBV6-1 | CASSEWRQGNQPQHF | TGTGCCAGCAGTGAATGGCGACAGGGCAATCAGCCCCAGCATTTT
TRBJ2-2 | - | - | TRBV6-5 | CASSLSGTNTGELFF | TGTGCCAGCAGCCTATCCGGGACGAACACCGGGGAGCTGTTTTTT
TRBJ2-2 | - | - | TRBV4-1 | CASSQVVAGELFF | TGCGCCAGCAGCCAAGTGGTAGCCGGGGAGCTGTTTTTT
TRBJ1-6 | - | - | TRBV10-1 | CASSERGNSPLHF | TGCGCCAGCAGTGAGAGAGGAAATTCACCCCTCCACTTT
TRBJ2-2 | - | TRBD2 | TRBV5-6 | CASRGTRKTGELFF | TGTGCCAGCAGGGGGACTAGGAAGACCGGGGAGCTGTTTTTT
TRBJ2-1 | - | - | TRBV5-1 | CASSDGRGSYNEQFF | TGCGCCAGCAGCGACGGACGAGGGAGCTACAATGAGCAGTTCTTC
TRBJ1-1 | once | - | TRBV7-8 | CASSSLQGNTEAFF | TGTGCCAGCAGCTCTCTACAGGGAAACACTGAAGCTTTCTTT
TRBJ1-5 | - | - | TRBV27 | CASAPREGNQPQHF | TGTGCCAGCGCACCCAGGGAGGGCAATCAGCCCCAGCATTTT
TRBJ2-1 | - | - | TRBV2 | CASSPRVTANNEQFF | TGTGCCAGCAGTCCTCGCGTAACGGCGAACAATGAGCAGTTCTTC
TRBJ1-5 | - | - | TRBV15 | CATSRDRQANQPQHF | TGTGCCACCAGCAGAGATCGCCAGGCCAATCAGCCCCAGCATTTT
TRBJ2-7 | - | TRBD1 | TRBV4-1 | CASSQALKQGANYEQYF | TGCGCCAGCAGCCAAGCCCTCAAACAGGGGGCGAACTACGAGCAGTACTTC
TRBJ1-2 | once | TRBD1 | TRBV6-6 | CASSPTGDYGYTF | TGTGCCAGCAGTCCCACAGGGGACTATGGCTACACCTTC
TRBJ2-1 | - | - | TRBV28 | CASHSAYNEQFF | TGTGCCAGCCATTCGGCCTACAATGAGCAGTTCTTC
TRBJ1-3 | - | - | TRBV5-8 | CASSLASGELSGNTIYF | TGTGCCAGCAGCTTGGCGTCGGGTGAGCTCTCTGGAAACACCATATATTTT